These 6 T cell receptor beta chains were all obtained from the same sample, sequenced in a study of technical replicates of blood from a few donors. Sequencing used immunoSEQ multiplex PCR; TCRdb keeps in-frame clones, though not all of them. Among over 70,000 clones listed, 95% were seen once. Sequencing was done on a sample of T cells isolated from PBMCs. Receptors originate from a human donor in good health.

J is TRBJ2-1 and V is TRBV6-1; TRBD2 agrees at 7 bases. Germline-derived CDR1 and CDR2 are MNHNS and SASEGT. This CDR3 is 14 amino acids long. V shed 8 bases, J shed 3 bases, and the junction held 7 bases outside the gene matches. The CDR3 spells CASGAGRGYNEQFF. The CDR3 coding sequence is TGTGCCAGCGGAGCGGGAAGGGGCTACAATGAGCAGTTCTTC.

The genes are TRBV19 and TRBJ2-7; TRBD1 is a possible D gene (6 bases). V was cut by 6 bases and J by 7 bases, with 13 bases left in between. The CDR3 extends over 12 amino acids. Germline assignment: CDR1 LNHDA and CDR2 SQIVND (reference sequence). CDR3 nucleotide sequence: TGTGCCAGTAGCAGGACAGCTAGAGAGCAGTACTTC. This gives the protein CASSRTAREQYF.

CDR3 sequence (DNA): TGTGCCTGGAGTGTTCCAAGGACAGGGGGGCACGAGCAGTACTTC. This sequence encodes CAWSVPRTGGHEQYF. The chain has TRBV30 and TRBJ2-7, with 10 nucleotides matching TRBD1. J gave up 5 bases and V 0 bases, and 7 bases lay outside the gene matches. Germline assignment: CDR1 GTSNPN and CDR2 SVGIG (reference sequence). The CDR3 is made up of 15 amino acids.

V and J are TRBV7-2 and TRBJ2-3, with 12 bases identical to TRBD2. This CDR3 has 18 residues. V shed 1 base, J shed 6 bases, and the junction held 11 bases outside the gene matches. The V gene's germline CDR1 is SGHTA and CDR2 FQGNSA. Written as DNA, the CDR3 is TGTGCCAGCAGCTTAGAGGGGCTAGCGGGAGGGCTGAGGGATACGCAGTATTTT. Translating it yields CASSLEGLAGGLRDTQYF.

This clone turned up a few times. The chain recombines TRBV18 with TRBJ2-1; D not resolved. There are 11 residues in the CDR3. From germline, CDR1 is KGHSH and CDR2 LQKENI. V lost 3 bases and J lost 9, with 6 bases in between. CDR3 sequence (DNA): TGTGCCAGCTCACCGGCAACTGAGCAGTTCTTC. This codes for CASSPATEQFF. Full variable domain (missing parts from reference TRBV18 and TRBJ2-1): NAGVMQNPRHLVRRRGQEARLRCSPMKGHSHVYWYRQLPEEGLKFMVYLQKENIIDESGMPKERFSAEFPKEGPSILRIQQVVRGDSAAYFCASSPATEQFFGPGTRLTVL.

This CDR3 is CAWRDYGDEQYF. As DNA, the CDR3 is TGTGCCTGGAGGGACTATGGGGACGAGCAGTACTTC. V and J are TRBV30 and TRBJ2-7, with D tentatively TRBD2 (6 bases). There are 12 residues in the CDR3. Trimming pared 3 bases from V and 5 bases from J, leaving 11 bases between. Germline loops: CDR1 GTSNPN, CDR2 SVGIG (reference sequence).